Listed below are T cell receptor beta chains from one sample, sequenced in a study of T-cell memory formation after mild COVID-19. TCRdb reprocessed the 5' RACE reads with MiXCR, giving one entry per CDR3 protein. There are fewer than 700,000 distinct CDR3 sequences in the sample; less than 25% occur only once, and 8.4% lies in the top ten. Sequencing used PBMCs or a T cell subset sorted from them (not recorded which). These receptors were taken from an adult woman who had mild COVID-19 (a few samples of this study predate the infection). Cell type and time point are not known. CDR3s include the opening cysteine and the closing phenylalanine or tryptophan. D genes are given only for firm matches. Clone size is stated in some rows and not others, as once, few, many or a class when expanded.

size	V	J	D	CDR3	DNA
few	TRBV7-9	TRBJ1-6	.	CASRMGRDSPLHF	TGTGCCAGCAGGATGGGCAGGGATTCACCCCTCCACTTT
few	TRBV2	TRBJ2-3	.	CASRAAGGTDTQYF	TGTGCCAGCAGGGCCGCTGGGGGTACAGATACGCAGTATTTT
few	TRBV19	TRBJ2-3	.	CASSTRWPTADTQYF	TGTGCCAGTAGTACACGGTGGCCCACCGCAGATACGCAGTATTTT
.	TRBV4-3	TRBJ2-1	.	CASSQEAEREQFF	TGCGCCAGCAGCCAAGAGGCAGAGCGGGAGCAGTTCTTC
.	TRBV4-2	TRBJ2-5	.	CASSRERGRPEETQYF	TGTGCCAGCAGCCGCGAACGCGGCAGACCTGAAGAGACCCAGTACTTC
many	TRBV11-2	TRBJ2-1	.	CASSNNRGHINEQFF	TGTGCCAGCAGCAATAATAGGGGACATATCAATGAGCAGTTCTTC
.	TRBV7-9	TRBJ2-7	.	CASSLQAYEQYF	TGTGCCAGCAGCTTACAGGCCTACGAGCAGTACTTC
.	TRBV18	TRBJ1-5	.	CASSPYPLAGNQPQHF	TGTGCCAGCTCACCGTACCCACTGGCAGGGAATCAGCCCCAGCATTTT
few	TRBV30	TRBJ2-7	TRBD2	CAWSPRLAGQGLEYF	TGTGCCTGGAGTCCGAGACTAGCGGGCCAGGGGTTGGAGTACTTC
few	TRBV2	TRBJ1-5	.	CASRGPSGTIQHF	TGTGCCAGCAGGGGTCCATCGGGGACGATCCAGCATTTT
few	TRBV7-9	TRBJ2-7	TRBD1	CASQDSGGYEQYF	TGTGCCAGCCAGGATTCAGGGGGCTACGAGCAGTACTTC
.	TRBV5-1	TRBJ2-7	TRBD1	CASSWAAGTAINEQYF	TGCGCCAGCAGCTGGGCAGCCGGGACAGCTATCAACGAGCAGTACTTC
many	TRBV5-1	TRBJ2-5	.	CASSDGLNRETQYF	TGCGCCAGCAGCGACGGGTTGAACAGGGAGACCCAGTACTTC
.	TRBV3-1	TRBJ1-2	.	CASSQVLGQLYGYTF	TGTGCCAGCAGCCAAGTATTAGGGCAGCTCTATGGCTACACCTTC
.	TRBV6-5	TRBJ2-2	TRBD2	CASSYSGRLAGGTGELFF	TGTGCCAGCAGTTACTCCGGCCGACTAGCGGGAGGCACCGGGGAGCTGTTTTTT
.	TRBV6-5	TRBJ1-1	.	CASSYGQPTFRNTEAFF	TGTGCCAGCAGTTACGGACAGCCTACTTTTCGGAACACTGAAGCTTTCTTT
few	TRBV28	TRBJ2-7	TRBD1	CASTSLDRDYEQYF	TGTGCCAGCACCTCATTGGACAGGGACTACGAGCAGTACTTC
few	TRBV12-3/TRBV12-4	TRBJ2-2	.	CASSLGQGLGGELFF	TGTGCCAGCAGTTTGGGTCAGGGGCTAGGCGGGGAGCTGTTTTTT